The table lists the clone carrying this T cell receptor (beta chain) with many counts. The antigen remains undetermined. Germline lookup yields CDR1 SEHNR and CDR2 FQNEAQ (reference sequence). The CDR3 totals 20 residues. V was clipped by 6 bases and J by 0 bases; unmatched bases: 21. Molecular barcoding with unique molecular identifiers was used for the TCRbeta library. TCRdb re-analysed the PCR reads in MiXCR, keeping a single row per CDR3 protein. The table lists roughly 200,000 distinct CDR3 sequences, under 8.5% of them singletons. This sample is drawn from a study of T-cell reconstitution after alpha-beta-depleted transplantation in children. General study results and limits: The study reportedly traced alpha-beta T cells about two months after transplant to several hundred expanded graft clones. One year after transplant, T-cell counts and diversity came mostly from newly produced T cells. The origin of high day-60 TCRbeta diversity in some patients lay in surviving recipient T cells and thymic progenitors.

The genes are TRBV7-9 and TRBJ1-1; TRBD1 matches 8 bases. The sequences come from PBMCs, collected before TCRalphabeta/CD19-depleted stem cell transplant. The clonotype was recovered from a boy aged 2 to 9 with acute lymphoblastic leukemia, due to receive a stem cell transplant. CDR3 amino acids: CASSLPTPGTGYDMNTEAFF. The CDR3 bases are TGTGCCAGCAGTTTGCCGACTCCTGGGACAGGCTACGACATGAACACTGAAGCTTTCTTT.